This T cell receptor beta chain originates from a study of blood T cell repertoires in COVID-19. The wider study: PBMCs, B-cell-depleted T cells, or T cells were the source of the cDNA or gDNA that made up the material.

As originally analysed: The assay estimated nucleated cells by amplifying reference gene primers. The repertoire was sequenced with immunoSEQ multiplex PCR; TCRdb's copy has only in-frame clones and lacks some. That table furnishes V, J and clone size, whereas the DNA furnished D and trimming. This sample has about 240,000 clones, with under 85% found just once. Trimming removed 5 bases from V and 9 bases from J, with 26 bases in between. The CDR3 loop spans 17 amino acids. Germline V CDR1 and CDR2: MNHNY, SVGAGI (reference sequence). J is TRBJ2-1 and V is TRBV6-6; D not certain. The receptor was isolated from a man aged 25 to 40 who had recovered from COVID-19. The sample taken for sequencing was peripheral blood. This CDR3 reads CASSPKVQVFRNGEQFF. The CDR3 region has the DNA TGTGCCAGCAGTCCAAAAGTTCAGGTGTTCCGCAATGGTGAGCAGTTCTTC.